This TCR beta chain appears in the sequencing data of a study of OX40 agonist ivuxolimab in advanced cancers. V dropped 6 bases and J dropped 5; count of bases not matched to a gene: 7. CDR3 length equals 14 residues. Germline V gene data show CDR1 as MDHEN and CDR2 as SYDVKM. The table came from immunoSEQ multiplex PCR; TCRdb's copy has only in-frame clones and leaves some out. The table lists about 67,000 clones, 87% of them singletons, with about 4.1% in the top ten. The chain combines TRBV28 with TRBJ2-3, with 8 bases matching TRBD1. The source is an adult with an advanced solid tumor such as melanoma, head and neck, liver or kidney cancer. The source was CD4+ or CD8+ T cells sorted from blood, collected in a trial of the OX40 agonist ivuxolimab. CDR3 amino acids: CASSYGQGLDTQYF. DNA of the CDR3: TGTGCCAGCAGCTACGGACAGGGACTAGATACGCAGTATTTT.